This is a list of T cell receptor beta chains from one sample in a study of tumor-infiltrating lymphocytes in primary liver carcinoma. TCRdb independently ran MiXCR on the multiplex PCR reads; one entry per CDR3 protein. The sample comprises over 100,000 distinct CDR3 sequences, approximately 68% of which are singletons, and 8.1% rests with the top ten. Sequenced material: tumor-adjacent normal liver tissue. The receptors derive from a woman in her sixties or seventies with primary liver carcinoma and hepatitis B virus infection. Both conserved end residues are part of each CDR3. D genes are given only for firm matches. Expanded clones get a size class; other rows say once, few or many, or leave the size out.

v_gene	abundance	j_gene	d_gene	CDR3aa	CDR3nt
TRBV4-1	-	TRBJ2-3	-	CASSQEPSIDRQYF	TGCGCCAGCAGCCAGGAACCCAGCATAGATAGGCAGTATTTT
TRBV5-5	many	TRBJ2-7	-	CASSLYMSDSYEQYF	TGTGCCAGCAGCTTGTATATGTCCGACTCCTACGAGCAGTACTTC
TRBV4-1	many	TRBJ2-3	-	CASSQDRGIGTQYF	TGCGCCAGCAGCCAAGATCGGGGGATCGGTACGCAGTATTTT
TRBV11-1	few	TRBJ1-2	TRBD1	CANSFQSGTDYGYTF	TGTGCCAACAGCTTCCAGTCTGGGACAGACTATGGCTACACCTTC
TRBV11-2	few	TRBJ2-3	TRBD2	CAGSQGLVPSTDTQCF	TGTGCCGGCAGCCAGGGACTAGTCCCTAGCACAGATACGCAGTGTTTT
TRBV7-8	-	TRBJ1-3	-	CAGSLTTSSQATGNTIYF	TGTGCCGGCAGCTTAACCACTTCCAGCCAGGCCACTGGAAACACCATATATTTT
TRBV30	many	TRBJ1-2	-	CAWSPRSSHWGYTF	TGTGCCTGGAGTCCACGATCTTCCCACTGGGGCTACACCTTC
TRBV30	many	TRBJ1-1	-	CAWGPGRMNTEAFF	TGTGCCTGGGGTCCAGGCAGGATGAACACTGAAGCTTTCTTT
TRBV29-1	-	TRBJ1-2	-	CSIDGSGYGYAF	TGCAGCATTGATGGGAGCGGCTATGGCTACGCCTTC
TRBV5-1	many	TRBJ2-1	TRBD1	CASSRGGSFGDEQFF	TGCGCCAGCAGCAGAGGGGGCTCTTTCGGGGATGAGCAGTTCTTC
TRBV10-3	many	TRBJ2-2	TRBD1	CAIRETGAELFF	TGTGCCATCAGGGAGACAGGGGCGGAGCTGTTTTTT
TRBV11-2	-	TRBJ2-3	TRBD2	CASSSPATSVYTDTLYF	TGTGCCAGCAGCTCCCCCGCCACTAGCGTATACACAGATACACTGTATTTT
TRBV29-1	many	TRBJ2-7	TRBD2	CSVDSGRTSEQYF	TGCAGCGTTGATAGCGGGAGGACTAGCGAGCAGTACTTC
TRBV7-9	-	TRBJ2-1	TRBD2	CASKPGTSGINNEQFF	TGTGCCAGCAAGCCCGGGACTAGCGGGATAAACAATGAGCAGTTCTTC
TRBV6-1	-	TRBJ2-5	-	CASMEGTQETQYF	TGTGCCAGCATGGAAGGAACCCAAGAGACCCAGTACTTC
TRBV18	-	TRBJ2-7	-	CASSPGAGEPYEQYF	TGTGCCAGCTCACCGGGGGCGGGAGAGCCCTACGAGCAGTACTTC
TRBV12-3/TRBV12-4	-	TRBJ2-3	-	CASSRGGTAETQYF	TGTGCCAGTTCCCGAGGGGGGACGGCAGAAACGCAGTATTTT
TRBV4-1	-	TRBJ2-1	-	CASSDGRAGYPYNEHFF	TGCGCCAGCAGCGATGGCCGGGCGGGGTATCCCTACAATGAGCACTTCTTC
TRBV11-2	-	TRBJ2-3	-	CASSSGTGLSTDTQYF	TGTGCCAGCAGCTCCGGCACAGGTCTAAGCACAGATACGCAGTATTTT
TRBV6-5	once	TRBJ2-7	TRBD2	CTRSRSVAGGEQYF	TGTACCAGAAGCCGCTCGGTAGCGGGAGGCGAGCAGTACTTC
TRBV5-1	few	TRBJ1-5	TRBD1	CASSLAGTGNQPQHF	TGCGCCAGCAGCTTGGCAGGGACAGGGAACCAGCCCCAGCATTTT
TRBV11-1	-	TRBJ2-1	-	CASSAGGWGTYNEQFF	TGTGCCAGCAGTGCTGGCGGATGGGGAACCTACAATGAGCAGTTCTTC
TRBV28	-	TRBJ1-2	TRBD1	CASNRGTYGYIF	TGTGCCAGCAACAGGGGCACCTATGGCTACATCTTC
TRBV20-1	few	TRBJ2-7	TRBD1	CSASSGTESYEQYF	TGCAGTGCTAGCTCCGGGACAGAATCCTACGAGCAGTACTTC
TRBV4-1	-	TRBJ1-1	-	CASSPTPDGTPPNTEAVF	TGCGCCAGCAGCCCAACACCTGACGGAACACCTCCGAACACTGAAGCTGTCTTT
TRBV28	-	TRBJ1-5	-	CVSGRPFQPQHF	TGTGTCAGCGGCCGACCCTTTCAGCCCCAGCATTTT
TRBV6-1	-	TRBJ2-7	-	CASSSSPRSYEKYF	TGTGCCAGCAGTTCCTCACCAAGGAGCTACGAGAAGTACTTC
TRBV5-1	many	TRBJ1-2	-	CASRSDVTYGYTF	TGCGCCAGCAGGTCGGACGTGACCTATGGCTACACCTTC
TRBV19	-	TRBJ2-3	TRBD2	CASSITGGGTDTQYF	TGTGCCAGTAGTATTACGGGGGGGGGCACAGATACGCAGTATTTT
TRBV4-2	-	TRBJ1-1	-	CSSSQVSVNTEAFF	TGTTCCAGCAGCCAAGTCTCGGTGAACACTGAAGCTTTCTTT
TRBV29-1	many	TRBJ2-7	TRBD2	CSAGGLAGVAEQYF	TGCAGCGCTGGGGGGTTGGCGGGAGTTGCCGAGCAGTACTTC
TRBV12-3/TRBV12-4	many	TRBJ1-1	-	CASSNRVTEAFF	TGTGCCAGCAGTAATCGGGTCACTGAAGCTTTCTTT
TRBV11-2	-	TRBJ2-7	-	CASSSNSRVIEKYF	TGTGCCAGCAGCTCCAACAGCAGGGTTATCGAGAAGTATTTC
TRBV28	many	TRBJ1-3	TRBD1	CATEDREKGNTIYF	TGTGCCACCGAAGACAGGGAGAAGGGAAACACCATATATTTT
TRBV4-1	medium-sized	TRBJ1-5	-	CASSQAMGLNQPQHF	TGCGCCAGCAGCCAAGCGATGGGGCTAAATCAGCCCCAGCATTTT
TRBV5-1	-	TRBJ2-5	-	CASSLDQGFETQYF	TGCGCCAGCAGCTTGGACCAGGGTTTTGAGACCCAGTACTTC
TRBV28	many	TRBJ2-7	-	CASSHQYEQYF	TGTGCCAGCAGTCATCAATACGAGCAGTACTTC
TRBV5-1	few	TRBJ2-7	TRBD1	CASSLHRGGQYF	TGCGCTAGCAGCTTGCACAGGGGCGGGCAGTACTTC
TRBV27	few	TRBJ2-7	-	CASSRALGSEQYF	TGTGCCAGCAGTCGAGCACTAGGATCCGAGCAGTACTTC
TRBV11-2	-	TRBJ2-3	TRBD1	CAISRQGAGDTQYF	TGTGCTATCAGCCGACAGGGGGCAGGTGATACGCAGTATTTT
TRBV11-1	medium-sized	TRBJ2-7	-	CASSLTRWASYEQYF	TGTGCCAGCAGCTTAACGAGGTGGGCTAGCTACGAGCAGTACTTC
TRBV29-1	-	TRBJ2-1	-	CSVDMPNSEQFF	TGCAGCGTTGACATGCCGAACAGTGAGCAGTTCTTC